What follows are 9 T cell receptor beta chains derived from one specimen sequenced in a study of cytotoxic CD8 clonotypes in ibrutinib-treated CLL. TCRdb keeps only in-frame clones here, not all; method: immunoSEQ multiplex PCR. The repertoire holds around 310,000 clones, with roughly 80% as singletons. Specimen: PBMCs, collected before ibrutinib treatment. The receptor set was obtained from a human donor with chronic lymphocytic leukemia.

The chain recombines TRBV29-1 with TRBJ2-5; 11 bases map to TRBD2. The CDR3 runs to 18 residues. V trimming: 6 bases; J trimming: 2 bases; junction bases outside the gene matches: 17. The V gene's germline CDR1 is SQVTM and CDR2 ANQGSEA. In nucleotides, the CDR3 is TGCAGCGTAGCCGGGGCTAGCGGGAGGCCTTCCAGTCAAGAGACCCAGTACTTC. Encoded protein: CSVAGASGRPSSQETQYF. The full variable domain, rest sourced from reference TRBV29-1 and TRBJ2-5, is SAVISQKPSRDICQRGTSLTIQCQVDSQVTMMFWYRQQPGQSLTLIATANQGSEATYESGFVIDKFPISRPNLTFSTLTVSNMSPEDSSIYLCSVAGASGRPSSQETQYFGPGTRLLVL.

Worth noting for this clone: At the DNA level, this CDR3 is encoded by other sequences in the same sample as well. The chain joins TRBV9 to TRBJ2-1; D unclear. The CDR3 is 15 residues long. The V gene's germline CDR1 is SGDLS and CDR2 YYNGEE. V gave up 2 bases and J gave up 0 bases, with 9 bases separating them. CDR3 in DNA: TGTGCCAGCAGCGTTTTGGGAAGCTCCTACAATGAGCAGTTCTTC. This sequence encodes CASSVLGSSYNEQFF.

The rearrangement joins TRBV11-2 to TRBJ2-3; weak D call: TRBD2 (6 bases). V lost 4 bases and J 8 bases, leaving 19 bases between the germline ends. The germline V gene has CDR1 SGHAT and CDR2 FQNNGV. The CDR3 sequence is 15 residues long. CDR3 DNA: TGTGCCAGCAGCTCCAACGTCGTCGGGGGAGGTACGCAGTATTTT. It translates to CASSSNVVGGGTQYF.

The V gene is TRBV18, the J gene TRBJ1-4; 7 nucleotides align to TRBD1. This CDR3 is built from 17 residues. V trimming: 3 bases; J trimming: 5 bases; junction bases outside the gene matches: 12. Germline V gene lookup returns CDR1 KGHSH and CDR2 LQKENI. Here the CDR3 reads CASSPSSTTGMNEKLFF. The CDR3 region has the DNA TGTGCCAGCTCACCCTCTTCAACGACAGGGATGAATGAAAAACTGTTTTTT.

This clone was counted once. The rearrangement links TRBV11-1 to TRBJ2-1, with a tentative D call TRBD1 (5 bases). Trimming cost V 1 base and J 7 bases, with 8 bases left between them. The CDR3 has 13 amino acids. CDR1 SGHAT and CDR2 FQDESV come from the germline V gene (reference sequence). The CDR3 sequence: CASSLVTVNEQFF. The CDR3, as DNA: TGTGCCAGCAGCTTAGTGACAGTTAATGAGCAGTTCTTC.

The rearrangement joins TRBV7-2 to TRBJ2-3; D is ambiguous. CDR1 and CDR2 from the germline V gene are SGHTA and FQGNSA. CDR3 length: 15 amino acids. Trimming removed 2 bases at V and 6 bases at J, with 15 bases between. CDR3 sequence: CASSLTAVLWDTQYF. As DNA, the CDR3 is TGTGCCAGCAGCTTAACGGCGGTTCTATGGGATACGCAGTATTTT.

The V and J genes are TRBV6-4 and TRBJ2-1; 7 bases are a match to TRBD1. The CDR3 runs to 15 residues. V was clipped by 5 bases and J by 1 base; unmatched bases: 5. Germline V gene sequence: CDR1 MRHNA, CDR2 SNTAGT. The CDR3 sequence is CASSPQGSSYNEQFF. The CDR3 region has the DNA TGTGCCAGCAGTCCACAGGGGAGTTCCTACAATGAGCAGTTCTTC.

This chain connects TRBV28 to TRBJ1-2; D remains ambiguous. Between the trimmed V and J ends, which lost 1 base and 5 bases, there was a span of 5 bases. The CDR3 contains 12 residues. Germline V gene data show CDR1 as MDHEN and CDR2 as SYDVKM. The chain's CDR3 is CASSLSQYGYTF. The CDR3 nucleotides read TGTGCCAGCAGTTTATCTCAGTATGGCTACACCTTC.

The chain couples TRBV2 to TRBJ2-7; TRBD2 matches at 12 bases. V lost 3 bases, J lost 2 bases, and 5 bases stayed unmatched. Germline CDR1 is SNHLY and CDR2 is FYNNEI. The CDR3 runs 16 residues. The CDR3 loop is CASSETSGSRAYEQYF. In DNA, the CDR3 is TGTGCCAGCAGTGAGACTAGCGGGAGTCGCGCCTACGAGCAGTACTTC.